In its sample, the clone carrying this T cell receptor (beta chain) was seen many times. These data are taken from a study of metastatic and nonmetastatic thyroid tumors. With MiXCR, TCRdb called clones anew from the PCR reads. The repertoire holds some 26,000 clones, with about a quarter as singletons. Ahead of thyroid surgery, no patient had received treatment of any kind. The sequenced sample consisted of blood. The TCR sequence derives from a male donor with papillary thyroid cancer or a benign thyroid nodule (not recorded which). Some clones in this sample may be carry-over from other donors' samples.

The CDR3 region has the DNA TGTGCCAGCAGCTTAGATCCGGGCGGGGAGACCCAGTACTTC. Protein product: CASSLDPGGETQYF. V is TRBV7-2 and J is TRBJ2-5; TRBD2 might be the D (5 bases). V was clipped by 1 base and J by 5 bases, with 11 bases between them. Germline values: CDR1 SGHTA, CDR2 FQGNSA. The CDR3 contains 14 residues.